These T cell receptor beta chains were read from a single sample in a study of control samples from healthy donors and cancer patients. TCRdb keeps only in-frame clones here, not all; method: immunoSEQ multiplex PCR. The data show 100,000 or so clones, with roughly 84% seen just once and roughly 18% held by the top ten. The sequencing input was blood. The receptors come from a woman in her fifties or sixties in good health. Both conserved end residues are part of each CDR3. The D gene is left open where the match is weak. Only some rows state a clone size, as once, few, many or a class for expanded clones.

j_gene	v_gene	d_gene	abundance	CDR3nt	CDR3aa
TRBJ2-3	TRBV3-1/TRBV3-2	.	.	TGTGCCAGCAGCCAAGATAAATTCACAGATACGCAGTATTTT	CASSQDKFTDTQYF
TRBJ2-2	TRBV25-1	.	.	TGTGCCAGCATGAAAAGGCTAGACAGGACGAACACCGGGGAGCTGTTTTTT	CASMKRLDRTNTGELFF
TRBJ2-1	TRBV7-2	.	.	TGTGCCAGCAGCTATGGACTGGCGGGCTACAATGAGCAGTTCTTC	CASSYGLAGYNEQFF
TRBJ1-1	TRBV6-1	.	.	TGTGCCAGCAGTGAATGGGGGGGTGAGGGCACTGAAGCTTTCTTT	CASSEWGGEGTEAFF
TRBJ1-5	TRBV6-5	.	.	TGTGCCAGCAGTCTGGGAGATTCGGGTTCACGGCATTTT	CASSLGDSGSRHF
TRBJ1-2	TRBV27	TRBD1	.	TGTGCCAGCAGTCTCGAGGGGACAGGGTTCTATGGCTACACCTTC	CASSLEGTGFYGYTF
TRBJ1-2	TRBV5-1	.	.	TGCGCCAGCAGCGTGGACGGGAGTTATGGCTACACCTTC	CASSVDGSYGYTF
TRBJ2-7	TRBV5-6	TRBD1	.	TGTGCCAGCAGCCGACAGGGGATCCACGAGCAGTACTTC	CASSRQGIHEQYF
TRBJ2-5	TRBV5-4	.	.	TGTGCCAGCAGCTTGGGACAGAAAGAGACCCAGTACTTC	CASSLGQKETQYF
TRBJ1-3	TRBV2	.	.	TGTGCCAGCAGTGAGGCAGCAGGAACTACCTTCGGAAACACCATATATTTT	CASSEAAGTTFGNTIYF
TRBJ2-3	TRBV3-1/TRBV3-2	.	.	TGTGCCAGCAGCCAGAGGGATGGCACAGATACGCAGTATTTT	CASSQRDGTDTQYF
TRBJ2-2	TRBV7-6	TRBD1	once	TGTGCCAGCAGCTCACCGGACAGGGGGGACATCGGGGAGCTGTTTTTT	CASSSPDRGDIGELFF
TRBJ1-4	TRBV21-1	.	once	TGTGCCAGCAGCAGGGTTGCAACTAATGAAAAACTGTTTTTT	CASSRVATNEKLFF
TRBJ1-5	TRBV29-1	TRBD1	.	TGCAGCGTGGGGACAGGGGGCGGTAATCAGCCCCAGCATTTT	CSVGTGGGNQPQHF
TRBJ1-3	TRBV5-4	.	once	TGTGCCAGCAGCTTGGCAGGGTCTGGAAACACCATATATTTT	CASSLAGSGNTIYF
TRBJ2-1	TRBV24-1	.	.	TGTGCCACCACTGCCGGGACAAACATTAACAATGAGCAGTTCTTC	CATTAGTNINNEQFF
TRBJ2-2	TRBV2	TRBD1	.	TGTGCCAGCAGCGGACAGGGATCCAACGCCGGGGAGCTGTTTTTT	CASSGQGSNAGELFF
TRBJ2-7	TRBV4-1	.	.	TGCGCCAGCAGCCAAAACTCGATACGGGGGTACGAGCAGTACTTC	CASSQNSIRGYEQYF
TRBJ2-4	TRBV19	TRBD1	.	TGTGCCAGTAGTCCTATAGAAGACAGGGTATTTCACATTCAGTACTTC	CASSPIEDRVFHIQYF
TRBJ1-2	TRBV14	.	.	TGTGCCAGCAGCTCCCAAGGACGGGCTAGTGGCTACACCTTC	CASSSQGRASGYTF
TRBJ2-3	TRBV19	TRBD2	.	TGTGCCAGTAGCAACCTCCCCCTAGCGGGAGGGAGCACAGATACGCAGTATTTT	CASSNLPLAGGSTDTQYF
TRBJ2-1	TRBV7-3	TRBD2	.	TGTGCCAGCAGCTTAAGGCTAGCGGGGTCCGATGAGCAGTTCTTC	CASSLRLAGSDEQFF
TRBJ2-5	TRBV12-3/TRBV12-4	.	once	TGTGCCAGCAGTTTGCCAGCCCAAGAGACCCAGTACTTC	CASSLPAQETQYF
TRBJ2-2	TRBV3-1/TRBV3-2	.	.	TGTGCCAGCAGCCCCCACGGGGCTCTGGACGGGGAGCTGTTTTTT	CASSPHGALDGELFF
TRBJ1-3	TRBV5-5	.	.	TGTGCCAGCAGCTTCCCGGGTACGGGAAACACCATATATTTT	CASSFPGTGNTIYF
TRBJ1-6	TRBV19	TRBD1	.	TGTGCCAGCCGAAACGGGGGGACAGGGGTCTCACCCCTCCACTTT	CASRNGGTGVSPLHF
TRBJ2-6	TRBV28	TRBD2	.	TGTGCCAGCAGTTTAGGGGGGGCTGGGGCCAACGTCCTGACTTTC	CASSLGGAGANVLTF
TRBJ2-3	TRBV6-5	TRBD1	few	TGTGCCAGCGGGTTGCAGGGGGTCGCGGATACGCAGTATTTT	CASGLQGVADTQYF
TRBJ2-7	TRBV10-3	TRBD2	once	TGTGCCATCAGGAATCTAGCGGATACCTACGAGCAGTACTTC	CAIRNLADTYEQYF
TRBJ2-5	TRBV19	.	.	TGTGCCAGTAGTATATCAAGTTCAGGGGCCCAGTACTTC	CASSISSSGAQYF
TRBJ1-5	TRBV2	.	.	TGTGCCAGCAGTGAATTGGGGTATCAGCCCCAGCATTTT	CASSELGYQPQHF
TRBJ2-5	TRBV2	.	.	TGTGCCAGCAGTGAAAGCTTTATTCATGAGACCCAGTACTTC	CASSESFIHETQYF
TRBJ2-1	TRBV20-1	.	.	TGCAGTGCTTTCTACAATGAGCAGTTCTTC	CSAFYNEQFF
TRBJ1-4	TRBV6-5	TRBD1	.	TGTGCCAGCAGTCCAACAGGGGCGGGCGAGAAACTGTTTTTT	CASSPTGAGEKLFF
TRBJ2-3	TRBV6-2/TRBV6-3	.	.	TGTGCCAGCAGCCTGCTTGAGGGCCCTCCCCCGTATTTT	CASSLLEGPPPYF
TRBJ2-7	TRBV21-1	.	.	TGTGCCAGCAGCCCCGGGACAGGGTTCTCCTACGAGCAGTACTTC	CASSPGTGFSYEQYF
TRBJ2-2	TRBV29-1	.	once	TGCAGCGTTGGGCCCGGGATAGGGGAGCTGTTTTTT	CSVGPGIGELFF
TRBJ2-1	TRBV6-5	.	.	TGTGCCAGCAGTTATCAAGGGAGCTCCTACAATGAGCAGTTCTTC	CASSYQGSSYNEQFF
TRBJ2-2	TRBV9	.	once	TGTGCCAGCAGCACAAACACCGGGGAGCTGTTTTTT	CASSTNTGELFF
TRBJ1-5	TRBV7-3	.	.	TGTGCCAGCAGCTTATCGGGTACCAATCAGCCCCAGCATTTT	CASSLSGTNQPQHF
TRBJ1-6	TRBV6-5	.	.	TGTGCCAGCAGATCTGCCGGGTTTGGGAATTCACCCCTCCACTTT	CASRSAGFGNSPLHF
TRBJ2-1	TRBV7-3	TRBD2	.	TGTGCCAGCAGCTTCCAGCGGGGGGACAATGAGCAGTTCTTC	CASSFQRGDNEQFF
TRBJ1-3	TRBV4-3	.	.	TGCGCCAGCAGCCAAGACCGCCCGTTAGGAAACACCATATATTTT	CASSQDRPLGNTIYF
TRBJ1-1	TRBV27	.	.	TGTGCCAGCAGTTTATTCGGGGGCATCACTGAAGCTTTCTTT	CASSLFGGITEAFF
TRBJ1-5	TRBV19	.	.	TGTGCCAGTAGCCTTAGCAATCAGCCCCAGCATTTT	CASSLSNQPQHF
TRBJ2-7	TRBV5-1	.	once	TGCGCCAGCAGCCGGGGACAAGCCTACGAGCAGTACTTC	CASSRGQAYEQYF
TRBJ1-1	TRBV18	.	.	TGTGCCAGCTCTTTATCGACAGAAGGCACTGAAGCTTTCTTT	CASSLSTEGTEAFF
TRBJ2-3	TRBV5-1	.	.	TGCGCCAGCAGCTTGATCCTTGATCCCGGGGCGACAGATACGCAGTATTTT	CASSLILDPGATDTQYF